Described below is a single TCR beta chain sequence and its context. Its antigen is still unknown. Nothing much larger sits one base from this clone, and base qualities are not available. These data come from a study of blood T cell repertoires in COVID-19 (dated by TCRdb to about 2020). With regard to the full study: The collaborator samples originated in the United States, Italy and Spain and spanned the acute and convalescent phases of COVID-19. The repertoires were released in a freely available public database meant as a resource for research on the immune response to SARS-CoV-2. Deeply sampled blood TCRbeta repertoires from subjects exposed to, actively infected with, or recovered from COVID-19 were included in the dataset. Samples were obtained from the ongoing ImmuneRACE study (first 160 participants) and from 1,254 subjects provided by 6 global collaborators. The material from the prospective study consisted of cDNA or gDNA derived from T cells, B-cell-depleted T cells, or PBMCs. Nearly every sample came with metadata listing a de-identified subject ID, COVID-19 status, age in years and sex. Where HLA class I and class II types were available, the types were taken from metadata supplied by the sample provider, not from assay-based typing.

Study-wide findings and limitations: The amount of clinical and demographic metadata varied by source and participant and was provided uncurated.

TCRbeta CDR3 regions were amplified from genomic DNA using the immunoSEQ Assay, a bias-controlled multiplex PCR. As for how the authors treated the data: Within the assay, amplification of reference gene primers was used to estimate how many nucleated cells each sample contained. To quantify the absolute abundance of each unique TCRbeta CDR3 rearrangement, sequence reads were collapsed and filtered. For each sample, productive Simpson clonality was calculated by taking the square root of Simpson's diversity index across productive rearrangements. TCRdb took this table from immuneACCESS and kept in-frame rearrangements with V and J called. Such tables lack part of the clones; where checked against another copy, unresolved V genes explain under half of the gap, and the rest is unexplained. D and trimming were read from the DNA, whereas the V and J calls and clone size are those reported in that table. This sample has some 100,000 clones in its table, and around 94% of those were observed once. The ten largest clones capture about 6.6% of the sample.

Whole blood was collected in K2EDTA tubes by collaborating institutions according to the institutions' own protocols. For TCRbeta analysis, collaborator samples were shipped as frozen whole blood, as isolated PBMCs, or as DNA extracted from either sample type. Relative to germline, V is 3 bases shorter and J is 3 bases shorter, with 12 bases between their ends. The CDR3 spans 14 residues, from the cysteine through the phenylalanine. Left in the record is the CDR3 DNA by itself, 42 bases read in frame from the first base. CDR1 DFQATT and CDR2 SNEGSKA are derived from the germline V gene (reference sequence).

The receptor comes from a woman aged 55 to 70 with active COVID-19. Sequencing used peripheral blood. The rearranged chain carries TRBV20-1 and TRBJ1-5, with the D gene too uncertain to name. The CDR3 protein is CSASLQNLNQPQHF. The DNA reads TGCAGTGCTAGTCTACAGAACCTCAATCAGCCCCAGCATTTT.